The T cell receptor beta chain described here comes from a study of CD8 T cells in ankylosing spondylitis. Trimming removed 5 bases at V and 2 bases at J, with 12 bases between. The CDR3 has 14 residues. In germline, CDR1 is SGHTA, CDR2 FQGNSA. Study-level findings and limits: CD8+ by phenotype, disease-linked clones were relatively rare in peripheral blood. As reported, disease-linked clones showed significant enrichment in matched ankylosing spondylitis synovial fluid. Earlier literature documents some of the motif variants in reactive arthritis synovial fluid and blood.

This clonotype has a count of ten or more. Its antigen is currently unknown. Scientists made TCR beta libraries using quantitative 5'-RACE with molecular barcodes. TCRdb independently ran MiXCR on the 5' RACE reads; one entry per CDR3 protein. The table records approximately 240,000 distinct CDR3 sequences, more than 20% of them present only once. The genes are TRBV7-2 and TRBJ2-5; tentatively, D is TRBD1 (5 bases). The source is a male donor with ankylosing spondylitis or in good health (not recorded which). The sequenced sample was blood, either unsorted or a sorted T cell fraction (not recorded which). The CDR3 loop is CASSTTGKQETQYF. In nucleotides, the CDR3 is TGTGCCAGCAGCACCACAGGAAAACAAGAGACCCAGTACTTC.